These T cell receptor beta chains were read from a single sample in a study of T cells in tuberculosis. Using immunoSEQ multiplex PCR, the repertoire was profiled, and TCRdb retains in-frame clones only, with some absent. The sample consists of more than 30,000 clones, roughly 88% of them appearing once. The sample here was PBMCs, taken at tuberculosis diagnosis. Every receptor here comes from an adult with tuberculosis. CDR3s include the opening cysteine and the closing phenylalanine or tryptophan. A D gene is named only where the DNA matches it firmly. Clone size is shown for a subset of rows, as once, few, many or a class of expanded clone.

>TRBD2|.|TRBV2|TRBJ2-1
TGTGCCGGGGGACTAGCGGAAATCAATGAGCAGTTCTTC
CAGGLAEINEQFF
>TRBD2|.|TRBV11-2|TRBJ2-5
TGTGCCAGCAGCTTACTCCAGCGGGAGAGGGAGACCCAGTACTTC
CASSLLQRERETQYF
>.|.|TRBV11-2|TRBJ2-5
TGTGCCAGCAGCACCCGCAGTGGGGGCGAAGAGACCCAGTACTTC
CASSTRSGGEETQYF
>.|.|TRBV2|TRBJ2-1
TGTGCCAGCAGTGCCGTTGATGAGCAGTTCTTC
CASSAVDEQFF
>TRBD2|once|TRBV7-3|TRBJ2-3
TGTGCCAGCAGCTCGGGACTAGCGGGAGGAGGAGATACGCAGTATTTT
CASSSGLAGGGDTQYF
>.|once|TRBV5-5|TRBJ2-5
TGTGCCAGCAGCCCGGTCCCTTCGGAGACCCAGTACTTC
CASSPVPSETQYF
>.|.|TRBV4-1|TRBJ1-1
TGCGCCAGCAGTCGTGACAGATGGGGAACTGAAGCTTTCTTT
CASSRDRWGTEAFF
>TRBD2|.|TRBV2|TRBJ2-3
TGTGCCAGCACTAGACTAGCGCGATCTTCAGATACGCAGTATTTT
CASTRLARSSDTQYF
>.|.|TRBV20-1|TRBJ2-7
TGCAGTGCTAGTCCACAGTACGAGCAGTACTTC
CSASPQYEQYF
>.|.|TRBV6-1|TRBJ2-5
TGTGCCACCCAGAAGGGGCCGAGAGAGACCCAGTACTTC
CATQKGPRETQYF
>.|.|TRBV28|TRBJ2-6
TGTGCCAGCAGTCCCGTAAATGCGAACGGGGCCAACGTCCTGACTTTC
CASSPVNANGANVLTF
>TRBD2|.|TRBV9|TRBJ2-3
TGTGCCAGCACCCCGGGGGGACCCACAGATACGCAGTATTTT
CASTPGGPTDTQYF
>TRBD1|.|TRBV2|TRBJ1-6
TGTGCCAGCAGTGTAACAGGGGTTCTCCGTAATTCACCCCTCCACTTT
CASSVTGVLRNSPLHF
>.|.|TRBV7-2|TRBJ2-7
TGTGCCAGCAGCCCCACTACGGGACTCTACGAGCAGTACTTC
CASSPTTGLYEQYF
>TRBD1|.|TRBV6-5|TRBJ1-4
TGTGCCAGCAGACCCGACAGGGGCCATGAAAAACTGTTTTTT
CASRPDRGHEKLFF
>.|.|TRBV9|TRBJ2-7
TGTGCCAGCAGCGTAGTGGGAGACGACATCTCCGAGCAGTACTTC
CASSVVGDDISEQYF
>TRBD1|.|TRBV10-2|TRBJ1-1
TGCGCCAGCAGAGCAGACAGGGGGAACACTGAAGCTTTCTTT
CASRADRGNTEAFF
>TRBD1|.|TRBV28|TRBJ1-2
TGTGCCAGCAGTTCCACCGGGACAGGGGTGATCTATGGCTACACCTTC
CASSSTGTGVIYGYTF
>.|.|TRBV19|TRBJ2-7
TGTGCCAGTAGTATTGGCTCGCCCCACGAGCAGTACTTC
CASSIGSPHEQYF
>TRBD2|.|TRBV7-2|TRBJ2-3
TGTGCCAGCAGCTTGACTAGCGGGGGGGCAGATACGCAGTATTTT
CASSLTSGGADTQYF
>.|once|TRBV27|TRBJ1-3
TGTGCCAGCAGTTCCGGAGTATCTGGAAACACCATATATTTT
CASSSGVSGNTIYF
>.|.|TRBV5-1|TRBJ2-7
TGCGCCAGCAGCTTGCCAGGCGAGCAGTACTTC
CASSLPGEQYF
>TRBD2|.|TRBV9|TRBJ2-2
TGTGCCAGCAGCGTAGGAGCGGGAGTGAGCACCGGGGAGCTGTTTTTT
CASSVGAGVSTGELFF
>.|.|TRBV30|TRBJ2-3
TGTGCCTGGAAAACAGCGGCTAGCACAGATACGCAGTATTTT
CAWKTAASTDTQYF
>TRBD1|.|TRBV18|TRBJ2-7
TGTGCCAGCTCACCGACAGGGGGCGACGAGCAGTACTTC
CASSPTGGDEQYF
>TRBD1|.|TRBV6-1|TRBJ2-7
TGTGCCAGCAGGCCGGGACAGGGAGCTTCTGAGTACTTC
CASRPGQGASEYF
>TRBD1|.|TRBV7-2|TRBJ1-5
TGTGCCAGCAGCTTAGGATTGACAGGGGAAGGCAATCAGCCCCAGCATTTT
CASSLGLTGEGNQPQHF
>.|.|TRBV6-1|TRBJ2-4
TGTGCCAGCAGTGAACGGGTTAAGAGCATTCAGTACTTC
CASSERVKSIQYF
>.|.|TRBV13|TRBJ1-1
TGTGCCAGCACCCCCGGGGGTCGAAGGACTGAAGCTTTCTTT
CASTPGGRRTEAFF
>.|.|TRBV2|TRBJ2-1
TGTGCCAGCAGTTACAAAAATGAGCAGTTCTTC
CASSYKNEQFF
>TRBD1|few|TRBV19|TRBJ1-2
TGTGCCAGTAACAGGGGTCGGGGCTACACCTTC
CASNRGRGYTF
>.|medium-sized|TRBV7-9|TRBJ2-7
TGTGCCAGCAGCTTAGAGGGGACTCTCTCCTACGAGCAGTACTTC
CASSLEGTLSYEQYF
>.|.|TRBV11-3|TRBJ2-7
TGTGCCAGCAGCTTAGGGGGGCGGAAAAACGAGCAGTACTTC
CASSLGGRKNEQYF
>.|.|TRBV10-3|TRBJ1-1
TGTGCCATCAGTGAAGGGGTGGCTGAAGCTTTCTTT
CAISEGVAEAFF
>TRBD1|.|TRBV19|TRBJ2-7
TGTGCCAGTGCCTGGGACAGTCGTTCCTACGAGCAGTACTTC
CASAWDSRSYEQYF
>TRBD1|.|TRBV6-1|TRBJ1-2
TGTGCCAGCAGTGCGGGACAGGGAAGTGGCTACACCTTC
CASSAGQGSGYTF
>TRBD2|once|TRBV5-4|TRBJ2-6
TGTGCCAGCAGCTTGGGGGGGACTAGCGGGATTAGCTCTGGGGCCAACGTCCTGACTTTC
CASSLGGTSGISSGANVLTF
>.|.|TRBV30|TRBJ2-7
TGTGCCTGGAGTCCGGGACAAATCTACGAGCAGTACTTC
CAWSPGQIYEQYF
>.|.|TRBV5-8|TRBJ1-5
TGTGCCAGCAGCTTAAGGGGAGGGGGTGTCTATCAGCCCCAGCATTTT
CASSLRGGGVYQPQHF
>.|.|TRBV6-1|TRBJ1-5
TGTGCCATAGCCTGGCCCCAGCATTTT
CAIAWPQHF
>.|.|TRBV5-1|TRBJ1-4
TGCGCCAGCAGCTTCCGTGGGGCGGCTGGTGAAAAACTGTTTTTT
CASSFRGAAGEKLFF
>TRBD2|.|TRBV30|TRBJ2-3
TGTGCCTGGCTAGCGGGAGGGCCGGGAGATACGCAGTATTTT
CAWLAGGPGDTQYF
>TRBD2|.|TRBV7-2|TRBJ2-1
TGTGCCAGCAGCTCACTAGCGGGGGGCATCTCTGAGCAGTTCTTC
CASSSLAGGISEQFF
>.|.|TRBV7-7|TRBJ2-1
TGTGCCAGCAGCTTAGACGGGACTCACGTAGACAATGAGCAGTTCTTC
CASSLDGTHVDNEQFF
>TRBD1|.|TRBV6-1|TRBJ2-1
TGTGCCAGCAGTGAAAGGCCCGGGACAGGGGGAAGGAATGAGCAGTTCTTC
CASSERPGTGGRNEQFF
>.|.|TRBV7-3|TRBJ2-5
TGTGCCAGCAGCTTAACTGGGGGCGCGGAGACCCAGTACTTC
CASSLTGGAETQYF
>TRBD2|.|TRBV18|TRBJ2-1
TGTGCCAGCTCCCCTAGCGGGAATGAGCAGTTCTTC
CASSPSGNEQFF
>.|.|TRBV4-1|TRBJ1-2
TGCGCCAGCAGCCAAGCGGCGGCGGGCAAAGCTAACTATGGCTACACCTTC
CASSQAAAGKANYGYTF
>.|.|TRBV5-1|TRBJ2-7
TGCGCCAGCAGCTTATTAGAAGCAGGGGCTTACGAGCAGTACTTC
CASSLLEAGAYEQYF
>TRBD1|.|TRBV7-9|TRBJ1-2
TGTGCCAGCAGCCCCCGACAGGGAGAGGATGGCTACACCTTC
CASSPRQGEDGYTF
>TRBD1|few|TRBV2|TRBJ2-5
TGTGCCAGCAGTGATTGGGCAGGGGGCGAAGAGACCCAGTACTTC
CASSDWAGGEETQYF
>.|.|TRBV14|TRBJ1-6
TGTGCCAGCAGCCGAATAGACTGGTATAATTCACCCCTCCACTTT
CASSRIDWYNSPLHF
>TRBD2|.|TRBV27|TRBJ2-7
TGTGCCAGCCGGACTAGTCTCTACGAGCAGTACTTC
CASRTSLYEQYF
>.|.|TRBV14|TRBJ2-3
TGTGCCAGCAGCCAAGATTGGGCGCGGGGCAGCACAGATACGCAGTATTTT
CASSQDWARGSTDTQYF
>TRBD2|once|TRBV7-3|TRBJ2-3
TGTGCCAGCAGTTCGGGCCGCACTAGCGGTATCACAGATACGCAGTATTTT
CASSSGRTSGITDTQYF